One sample yielded the 17 T cell receptor beta chains listed below, sequenced in a study of blood T cell repertoires in COVID-19. Some clones are missing from TCRdb's copy, which holds only in-frame ones; the method was immunoSEQ multiplex PCR. There are roughly 80,000 clones in the sample; 84% occur only once, and 3.5% lies in the top ten. Sequenced: peripheral blood. The receptors originated from a man aged 50 or older with acute or convalescent COVID-19.

The chain is built from TRBV9 and TRBJ1-1; 8 nucleotides agree with TRBD1. The V gene's germline CDR1 is SGDLS and CDR2 YYNGEE. Germline trimming cut 3 bases from V and 0 bases from J; bases unmatched to any gene: 7. There are 16 residues in the CDR3. The CDR3 bases are TGTGCCAGCAGCGCCGCCGGGACAGGTTTGAACACTGAAGCTTTCTTT. Translation: CASSAAGTGLNTEAFF.

The chain is built from TRBV6-6 and TRBJ1-2, with 7 bases aligning to TRBD1. After removal of 11 bases from V and 5 bases from J, the junction contained 11 bases not matched to a gene. Germline CDR1 reads MNHNY; CDR2 reads SVGAGI (reference sequence). The length of the CDR3 is 13 residues. DNA of the CDR3: TGTGCCGGCCGGGACAGCCCTTATTATGGCTACACCTTC. Its translation is CAGRDSPYYGYTF.

CDR3 bases: TGTGCCAGCAGCTTAGCAGGGGGCGTGGATTCACCCCTCCACTTT. This codes for CASSLAGGVDSPLHF. The genes are TRBV7-9 and TRBJ1-6, with 7 bases matching TRBD1. The CDR3 contains 15 residues. Germline CDR1 reads SEHNR; CDR2 reads FQNEAQ (reference sequence). V dropped 0 bases and J dropped 8; count of bases not matched to a gene: 4.

The rearrangement uses TRBV5-1 and TRBJ1-2, with D uncertain. CDR1 and CDR2 (germline): SGHRS, YFSETQ. V lost 0 bases, J lost 9 bases, and 12 bases lay in between. The CDR3 consists of 13 residues. Written as DNA, the CDR3 is TGCGCCAGCAGCTTGGCCGGTTATAGCCGCTACACCTTC. This gives the protein CASSLAGYSRYTF. Filled out from reference TRBV5-1 and TRBJ1-2, the complete variable domain reads KAGVTQTPRYLIKTRGQQVTLSCSPISGHRSVSWYQQTPGQGLQFLFEYFSETQRNKGNFPGRFSGRQFSNSRSEMNVSTLELGDSALYLCASSLAGYSRYTFGSGTRLTVV.

The rearrangement uses TRBV6-5 and TRBJ1-4; 9 nucleotides match TRBD1. The CDR3 totals 14 residues. Trimming removed 6 bases from V and 7 bases from J; junction bases left unmatched: 6. Looked up from germline, CDR1 is MNHEY and CDR2 is SVGAGI. DNA for the CDR3: TGTGCCAGCAGGAAACAGGGGGCAGGTGAAAAACTGTTTTTT. This translates into CASRKQGAGEKLFF.

The rearrangement links TRBV19 to TRBJ1-2, with a weak D call TRBD1 (5 bases). CDR3 length: 14 amino acids. Germline V CDR1 and CDR2: LNHDA, SQIVND (reference sequence). Trimming left V 7 bases short and J 2 bases short, with 14 bases between. In DNA form, the CDR3 reads TGTGCCAGTACAACACCACAGGCGAACTATGGCTACACCTTC. Its protein product is CASTTPQANYGYTF.

This chain links TRBV9 with TRBJ2-6; 9 bases match TRBD1. Germline trimming cut 3 bases from V and 0 bases from J; bases unmatched to any gene: 10. This CDR3 is built from 19 residues. Germline V CDR1 and CDR2: SGDLS, YYNGEE. The CDR3 spells CASSAPQGALFSGANVLTF. In DNA, the CDR3 is TGTGCCAGCAGCGCACCACAGGGGGCCCTTTTCTCTGGGGCCAACGTCCTGACTTTC.

This CDR3 is CASSPRQGRLIANEQFF. The CDR3, as DNA: TGTGCCAGCTCACCACGACAGGGACGGCTAATCGCCAATGAGCAGTTCTTC. This chain uses TRBV18 with TRBJ2-1; 7 nucleotides line up with TRBD1. The CDR3 loop spans 17 amino acids. Germline CDR1 KGHSH, CDR2 LQKENI. Trimming removed 1 base from V and 6 bases from J; junction bases left unmatched: 12.

The chain uses TRBV10-1 and TRBJ1-4, with 10 bases identical to TRBD1. This CDR3 is built from 14 residues. Germline loops: CDR1 WNHNN, CDR2 SYGVQD (reference sequence). V lost 5 bases, J lost 6 bases, and 3 bases stayed unmatched. Written as DNA, the CDR3 is TGCGCCAGCAGTTGGGACAGGGGCGATGAAAAACTGTTTTTT. As protein: CASSWDRGDEKLFF.

The chain joins TRBV10-3 to TRBJ2-1; 12 bases fit TRBD2. This CDR3 is 17 amino acids long. Germline trimming cut 6 bases from V and 8 bases from J; bases unmatched to any gene: 14. The V gene's germline CDR1 is ENHRY and CDR2 SYGVKD. CDR3 coding DNA: TGTGCCATCAGCCCCCGGACTAGCGGGATTCCGACCGATGAGCAGTTCTTC. Translation gives CAISPRTSGIPTDEQFF.

The chain recombines TRBV5-1 with TRBJ2-2; D possibly corresponds to TRBD2 (6 bases). Trimming removed 4 bases at V and 4 bases at J, with 11 bases between. This CDR3 contains 14 residues. Germline CDR1 and CDR2: SGHRS and YFSETQ. The CDR3 DNA sequence: TGCGCCAGCAGCCCCGACGGGAGCACCGGGGAGCTGTTTTTT. This gives the protein CASSPDGSTGELFF. The full variable domain, completed using reference TRBV5-1 and TRBJ2-2, is KAGVTQTPRYLIKTRGQQVTLSCSPISGHRSVSWYQQTPGQGLQFLFEYFSETQRNKGNFPGRFSGRQFSNSRSEMNVSTLELGDSALYLCASSPDGSTGELFFGEGSRLTVL.

This sequence joins TRBV19 and TRBJ2-4; 7 positions agree with TRBD2. This CDR3 has 14 residues. The V gene end was trimmed by 3 bases and the J gene end by 6 bases; junction bases not matched to a gene: 5. The germline V gene has CDR1 LNHDA and CDR2 SQIVND (reference sequence). The CDR3 region has the DNA TGTGCCAGTAGTATGGGAGCGGGGTTAAACATTCAGTACTTC. Translating gives CASSMGAGLNIQYF.

J is TRBJ2-7 and V is TRBV5-1, with a tentative D call TRBD1 (5 bases). Trimming removed 4 bases at V and 5 bases at J, with 19 bases between. CDR3 length equals 15 residues. Germline-derived CDR1 and CDR2 are SGHRS and YFSETQ. CDR3 amino acids: CASSADRPRYNEQYF. For the CDR3, the DNA is TGCGCCAGCAGCGCCGACAGACCCCGCTACAACGAGCAGTACTTC.

V is TRBV10-2 and J is TRBJ2-1, with 10 bases that match TRBD2. After removal of 5 bases from V and 0 bases from J, the junction contained 13 bases not matched to a gene. Germline V gene data show CDR1 as WSHSY and CDR2 as SAAADI. The CDR3 runs 19 residues. CDR3 amino acids: CASSYPTWTSGVSYNEQFF. CDR3 DNA sequence: TGCGCCAGCAGTTACCCTACTTGGACTAGCGGAGTCTCCTACAATGAGCAGTTCTTC.

The genes are TRBV5-5 and TRBJ2-1; possible D gene TRBD1, 7 bases. Germline lookup yields CDR1 SGHKS and CDR2 YYEKEE (reference sequence). V lost 4 bases and J lost 8, with 22 bases in between. CDR3 length: 16 amino acids. DNA of the CDR3: TGTGCCAGCAGCAGAAAAAGACAGGGAGGTATAGATGAGCAGTTCTTC. Its protein product is CASSRKRQGGIDEQFF.

Only one count was recorded for this clone. The chain joins TRBV30 to TRBJ2-1, with 7 bases aligning to TRBD2. The germline V gene has CDR1 GTSNPN and CDR2 SVGIG (reference sequence). The length of the CDR3 is 13 residues. Losses at the gene ends were 2 bases for V and 9 bases for J; bases not matched to a gene: 7. CDR3 protein: CAWSLGGSGEQFF. CDR3 in DNA: TGTGCCTGGAGTCTCGGCGGGAGTGGTGAGCAGTTCTTC.

The CDR3 is CASKGVASNTGELFF. The CDR3 DNA reads as TGCGCCAGCAAGGGGGTAGCTTCGAACACCGGGGAGCTGTTTTTT. The genes are TRBV5-1 and TRBJ2-2, with a possible D match to TRBD1 (6 bases). The CDR3 spans 15 residues. Germline values: CDR1 SGHRS, CDR2 YFSETQ. Trimming shortened V by 6 bases and J by 0 bases, and 12 bases separated the two germline ends.